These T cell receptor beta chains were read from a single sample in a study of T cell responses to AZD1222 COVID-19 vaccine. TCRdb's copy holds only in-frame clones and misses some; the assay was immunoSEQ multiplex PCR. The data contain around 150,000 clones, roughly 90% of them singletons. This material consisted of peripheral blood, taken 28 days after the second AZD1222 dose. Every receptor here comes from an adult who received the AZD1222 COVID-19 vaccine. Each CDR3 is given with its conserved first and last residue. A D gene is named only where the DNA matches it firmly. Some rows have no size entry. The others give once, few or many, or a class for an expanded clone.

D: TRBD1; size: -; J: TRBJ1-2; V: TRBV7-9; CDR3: CASSYRGDNYGYTF; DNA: TGTGCCAGCAGCTACAGGGGGGACAACTATGGCTACACCTTC
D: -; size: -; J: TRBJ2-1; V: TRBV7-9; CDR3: CASSLQGPYNEQFF; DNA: TGTGCCAGCAGCTTGCAAGGACCCTACAATGAGCAGTTCTTC
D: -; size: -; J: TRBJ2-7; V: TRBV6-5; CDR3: CASALFAGNSYEQYF; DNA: TGTGCCAGCGCTCTATTTGCAGGGAATTCCTACGAGCAGTACTTC
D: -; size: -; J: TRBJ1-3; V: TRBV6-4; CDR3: CASSDWETTSGNTIYF; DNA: TGTGCCAGCAGTGATTGGGAGACCACCTCTGGAAACACCATATATTTT
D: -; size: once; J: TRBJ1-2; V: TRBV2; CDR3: CASSGQDTNYGYTF; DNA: TGTGCCAGCAGTGGACAGGATACTAACTATGGCTACACCTTC
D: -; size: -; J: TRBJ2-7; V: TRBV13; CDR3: CASSRKGGFGYEQYF; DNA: TGTGCCAGCAGCAGGAAGGGGGGATTTGGTTACGAGCAGTACTTC
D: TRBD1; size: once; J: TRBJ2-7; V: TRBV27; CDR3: CASSSTGGATYEQYF; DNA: TGTGCCAGCAGTTCGACAGGGGGCGCAACCTACGAGCAGTACTTC
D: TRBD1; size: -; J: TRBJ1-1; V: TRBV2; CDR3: CASDQGGGMRHTEAFF; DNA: TGTGCCAGCGACCAGGGGGGTGGGATGAGACACACTGAAGCTTTCTTT
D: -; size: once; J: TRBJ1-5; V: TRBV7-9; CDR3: CASSLQGSTQPQHF; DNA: TGTGCCAGCAGCTTACAGGGTTCGACTCAGCCCCAGCATTTT
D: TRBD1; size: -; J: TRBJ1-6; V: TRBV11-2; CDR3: CASSLEGALSPLHF; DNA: TGTGCCAGCAGCCTAGAGGGGGCATTGTCACCCCTCCACTTT
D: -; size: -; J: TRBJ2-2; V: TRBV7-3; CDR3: CASSLSPPGELFF; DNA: TGTGCCAGCAGCTTAAGTCCCCCCGGGGAGCTGTTTTTT
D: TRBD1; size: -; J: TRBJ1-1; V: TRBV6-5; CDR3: CASRGTGSNTEAFF; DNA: TGTGCCAGCAGGGGGACAGGTTCTAACACTGAAGCTTTCTTT
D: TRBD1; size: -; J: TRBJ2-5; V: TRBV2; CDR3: CASMDRGETQYF; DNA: TGTGCCAGCATGGACAGGGGTGAGACCCAGTACTTC
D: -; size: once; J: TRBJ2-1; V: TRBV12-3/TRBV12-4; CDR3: CASREGQTNEQFF; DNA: TGTGCCAGCAGGGAGGGACAGACTAATGAGCAGTTCTTC
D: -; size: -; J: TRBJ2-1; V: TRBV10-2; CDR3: CASWGGTGGNEQFF; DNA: TGCGCCAGCTGGGGCGGAACTGGGGGAAATGAGCAGTTCTTC